This T cell receptor beta chain was documented in a study of identical twins. General observations from the study: Invariant T cells like MAIT and iNKT could partly confound the zero-insertion analyses.

One entry per CDR3 protein, called by TCRdb with MiXCR from the 5' RACE reads. Among about 1.7 million distinct CDR3 sequences listed, roughly 35% were seen once. Germline CDR1 and CDR2: SGHTA and FQGNSA. Trimming took 3 bases from V and 0 from J, leaving 11 bases between them. The CDR3 is made up of 16 amino acids. The sample holds a few counts of this clonotype. The antigen remains undetermined. All donors comprised healthy Caucasians. The rearrangement uses TRBV7-2 and TRBJ2-2; D remains ambiguous. Source material: cord blood. The clonotype was recovered from a newborn girl in good health. CDR3 region: CASSFSFYPNTGELFF. The DNA of the CDR3 is TGTGCCAGCAGCTTCTCTTTTTATCCGAACACCGGGGAGCTGTTTTTT.